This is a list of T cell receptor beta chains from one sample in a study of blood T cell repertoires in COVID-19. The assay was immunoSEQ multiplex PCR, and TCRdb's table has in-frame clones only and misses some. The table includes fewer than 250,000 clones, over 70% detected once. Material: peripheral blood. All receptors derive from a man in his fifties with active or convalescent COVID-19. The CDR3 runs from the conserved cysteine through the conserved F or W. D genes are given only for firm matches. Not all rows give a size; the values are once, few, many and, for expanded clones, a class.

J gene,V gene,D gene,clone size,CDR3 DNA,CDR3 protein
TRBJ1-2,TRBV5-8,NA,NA,TGTGCCAGCACCTTGACCAAAGGACCCATAGGGGCGAACTATGGCTACACCTTC,CASTLTKGPIGANYGYTF
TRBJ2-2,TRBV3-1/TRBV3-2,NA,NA,TGTGCCAGCGGCGAGAGGGTCGTGACCGGGGAGCTGTTTTTT,CASGERVVTGELFF
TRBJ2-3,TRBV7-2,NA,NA,TGTGCCAGCAGCTTAGTTGGGCGGGGCGCCGGAGAAGATACGCAGTATTTT,CASSLVGRGAGEDTQYF
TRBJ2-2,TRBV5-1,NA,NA,TGCGCCAGCACCAACGGTGGGTTCGGGACCGGGGAGCTGTTTTTT,CASTNGGFGTGELFF
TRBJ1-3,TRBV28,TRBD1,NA,TGTGCCAGCAGTCCCCTGCAGGGGGCTGGAAACACCATATATTTT,CASSPLQGAGNTIYF
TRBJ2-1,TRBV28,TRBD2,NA,TGTGCCAGCAGGGACTTAGCGGGGGGCAATGAGCAGTTCTTC,CASRDLAGGNEQFF
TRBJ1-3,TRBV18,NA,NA,TGTGCCAGCTCACCGAGGACAGTTAGCTCTGGAAACACCATATATTTT,CASSPRTVSSGNTIYF
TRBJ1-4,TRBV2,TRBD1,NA,TGTGCCAGCAGTGAAACAGGGGGCATGAATGAAAAACTGTTTTTT,CASSETGGMNEKLFF
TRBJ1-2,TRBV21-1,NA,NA,TGTGCCAGCAGCAAAGTGGACCCACCGGGACAGCTATATGGCTACACCTTC,CASSKVDPPGQLYGYTF
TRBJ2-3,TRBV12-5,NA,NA,TGTGCTAGTACCTTTATGGCGGGCGGCACAGATACGCAGTATTTT,CASTFMAGGTDTQYF
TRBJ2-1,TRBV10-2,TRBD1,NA,TGCGCCAGCAGTGTCAGCCACTCGACAGGGGTGAGTGAGCAGTTCTTC,CASSVSHSTGVSEQFF
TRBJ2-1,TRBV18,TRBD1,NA,TGTGCCAGCTCACTACCCGGGACAGGGGGCCGAAAGAATGAGCAGTTCTTC,CASSLPGTGGRKNEQFF
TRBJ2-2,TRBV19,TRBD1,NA,TGTGCCAGTAAGGACAGGGAGAGATACACCGGGGAGCTGTTTTTT,CASKDRERYTGELFF
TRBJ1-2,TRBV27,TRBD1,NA,TGTGCCAGCAGTGGGGGACAGGCGCCCTATGGCTACACCTTC,CASSGGQAPYGYTF
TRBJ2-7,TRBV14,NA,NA,TGTGCCAGCAGCCAAGCCAGGGGGGCGGGCGAGCAGTACTTC,CASSQARGAGEQYF
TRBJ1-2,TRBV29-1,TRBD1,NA,TGCAGCGTTGAAGCTCCCCAGGGGGCTTATGGCTACACCTTC,CSVEAPQGAYGYTF
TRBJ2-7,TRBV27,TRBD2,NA,TGTGCCAGCAGGGGGACTAGCGGCTCCTACGAGCAGTACTTC,CASRGTSGSYEQYF
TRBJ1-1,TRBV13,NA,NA,TGTGCCAGCAGCCCGCGAGGGGGTTATTGGGACACTGAAGCTTTCTTT,CASSPRGGYWDTEAFF
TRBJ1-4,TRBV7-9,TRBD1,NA,TGTGCCAGCAGCTTACTCGAGACAGGGAGTGAAAAACTGTTTTTT,CASSLLETGSEKLFF
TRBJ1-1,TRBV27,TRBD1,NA,TGTGCCAGCTCCCGGACAGGGGCGTCGGGTGAAGCTTTCTTT,CASSRTGASGEAFF
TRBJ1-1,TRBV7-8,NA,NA,TGTGCCAGCAGCTTAGGGGCACGTGGGTCCACTGAAGCTTTCTTT,CASSLGARGSTEAFF
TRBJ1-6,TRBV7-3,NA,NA,TGTGCCAGCAGCTTAAGGGGGCGGGCTTCCTCCTATAATTCACCCCTCCACTTT,CASSLRGRASSYNSPLHF
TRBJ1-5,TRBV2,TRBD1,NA,TGTGCCAGCAGTGAAGTTCGACAGGGGAATCAGCCCCAGCATTTT,CASSEVRQGNQPQHF
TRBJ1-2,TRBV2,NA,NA,TGTGCCAGCAGTGACAGGGTAAACTATGGCTACACCTTC,CASSDRVNYGYTF
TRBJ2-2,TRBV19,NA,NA,TGTGCCAGTAGTATAGAGGTCGCGGGCAGTCACACCGGGGAGCTGTTTTTT,CASSIEVAGSHTGELFF
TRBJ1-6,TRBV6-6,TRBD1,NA,TGTGCCAGCAGGGTCGAGACAGGGTCTCAGAATTCACCCCTCCACTTT,CASRVETGSQNSPLHF
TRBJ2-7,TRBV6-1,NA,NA,TGTGCCAGCAGTGAAGCACCGCAGGGGTACGAGCAGTACTTC,CASSEAPQGYEQYF
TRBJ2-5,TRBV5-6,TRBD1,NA,TGTGCCAGCAGCTGGGGGACAGGGGGAGGCCAAGAGACCCAGTACTTC,CASSWGTGGGQETQYF
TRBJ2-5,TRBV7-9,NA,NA,TGTGCCAGCAGCCCGGACAGCTTCCAAGAGACCCAGTACTTC,CASSPDSFQETQYF
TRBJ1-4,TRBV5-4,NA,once,TGTGCCAGCAGCTTAGTTCGTGGGGGGGGAAAAGAAAAACTGTTTTTT,CASSLVRGGGKEKLFF
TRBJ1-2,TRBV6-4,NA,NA,TGTGCCAGCAGCGAACGCAGCCTCCGGGACAAAGGGGGCTACACCTTC,CASSERSLRDKGGYTF
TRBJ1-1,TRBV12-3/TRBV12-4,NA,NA,TGTGCCAGCAGTTTCCACTTGAACACTGAAGCTTTCTTT,CASSFHLNTEAFF
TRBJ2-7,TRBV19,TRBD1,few,TGTGCCAGTAGTATTGGGGACAGGGGAGCCTACGAGCAGTACTTC,CASSIGDRGAYEQYF
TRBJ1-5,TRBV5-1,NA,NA,TGCGCCAGCAGCTTGGGCCCGGGGGGCAATCAGCCCCAGCATTTT,CASSLGPGGNQPQHF
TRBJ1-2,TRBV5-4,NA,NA,TGTGCCAGCAGCTTGAGCTCGGCAGGGAGGAGCTATGGCTACACCTTC,CASSLSSAGRSYGYTF
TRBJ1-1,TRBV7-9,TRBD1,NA,TGTGCCAGCAGCCGACGACAGGGCCTCACTGAAGCTTTCTTT,CASSRRQGLTEAFF
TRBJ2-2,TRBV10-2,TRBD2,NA,TGCGCCAGCAGGGGTAGCGGGAGGGCCATTTCCGGGGAGCTGTTTTTT,CASRGSGRAISGELFF
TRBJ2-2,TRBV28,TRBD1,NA,TGTGCCAGCAGTCCGACAGGGGAATGGACCGGGGAGCTGTTTTTT,CASSPTGEWTGELFF
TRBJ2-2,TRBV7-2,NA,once,TGTGCCAGCAGCTTAGAGCCCCGGACCGGGGAGCTGTTTTTT,CASSLEPRTGELFF
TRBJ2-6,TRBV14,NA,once,TGTGCCAGCAGCCGAGACTTCTCTGGGGCCAACGTCCTGACTTTC,CASSRDFSGANVLTF
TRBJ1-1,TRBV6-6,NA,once,TGTGCCAGCAGTTACTCGGGCGACTCGGGGACTGAAGCTTTCTTT,CASSYSGDSGTEAFF
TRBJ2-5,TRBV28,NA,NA,TGTGCCAGCAGTCCACCCCTGGGCCCCCAAGAGACCCAGTACTTC,CASSPPLGPQETQYF
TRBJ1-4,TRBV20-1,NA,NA,TGCAGTGCTAGTTCGGGACAAGGAAAACTGTTTTTT,CSASSGQGKLFF
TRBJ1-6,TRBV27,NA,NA,TGTGCCAGCAGTATAGTAAGCTCCTATAATTCACCCCTCCACTTT,CASSIVSSYNSPLHF
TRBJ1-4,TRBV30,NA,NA,TGTGCCTGGGGGACACCATTCAGGGGTGAAAAACTGTTTTTT,CAWGTPFRGEKLFF